The subject of this entry is one T cell receptor beta chain. Its antigen is currently unknown. Germline values: CDR1 SGHAT, CDR2 FQNNGV. Trimming pared 3 bases from V and 3 bases from J, leaving 8 bases between. The CDR3 has 14 amino acids. RNA transcripts were the template, and TCR beta CDR3 regions were amplified from them. HTBI primers were employed in first-round RT-PCR, then a second-round multiplex PCR followed. MiXCR was run by TCRdb on the multiplex PCR reads, yielding one entry per CDR3 protein. The sample includes about half a million distinct CDR3 sequences, roughly an eighth of them seen just once. The sample originates from a study of Graves' ophthalmopathy and Graves' hyperthyroidism. Overall study context: Peripheral blood sampling occurred at initial diagnosis, before any treatment.

Study-level points and caveats: Blood was where most expanded thyroid clonotypes above 0.001 frequency also turned up.

In this cohort, patients with other autoimmune diseases, uncontrolled infections, pregnancy or lactation were excluded. Sequences were obtained from blood. V gene TRBV11-2 combines with J gene TRBJ2-2; D ambiguous. The TCR originated in a woman aged 25 to 39 with Graves' ophthalmopathy. In nucleotides, the CDR3 is TGTGCCAGCAGCTTGATTGCGTACACCGGGGAGCTGTTTTTT. It encodes CASSLIAYTGELFF.